Listed below are T cell receptor beta chains from one sample, sequenced in a study of radiotherapy plus CTLA-4 blockade in lung cancer. Method: immunoSEQ multiplex PCR; TCRdb's copy keeps in-frame clones and lacks some. The sample lists 80,000 to 95,000 clones, roughly 80% occurring once. Source: peripheral blood, taken from a patient treated with radiotherapy plus ipilimumab. The origin of the receptors is a human donor with non-small cell lung cancer that progressed on radiotherapy plus ipilimumab. CDR3s include the opening cysteine and the closing phenylalanine or tryptophan. The order of the fields is J gene, V gene, D gene, clone size, CDR3 DNA, CDR3 protein. A D gene is named only where the DNA matches it firmly. The listing skips clone size in some rows; elsewhere it reads once, few, many or a size class.

>TRBJ1-3|TRBV28|TRBD1|-
TGTGCCAGCAGTTTATCCAGGACAGGGACTGGAAACACCATATATTTT
CASSLSRTGTGNTIYF
>TRBJ2-7|TRBV27|-|once
TGTGCCAGCAGTTTGAAGTCACCACCCGGGGAGCAGTACTTC
CASSLKSPPGEQYF
>TRBJ2-1|TRBV5-4|-|-
TGTGCCAGCAGCTCTAAGGCGAGCTCCTACAATGAGCAGTTCTTC
CASSSKASSYNEQFF
>TRBJ2-5|TRBV5-4|TRBD2|once
TGTGCCAGCAGCCGACTAGCGGGAGGGCAGGAAATGACCCAGTACTTC
CASSRLAGGQEMTQYF
>TRBJ1-5|TRBV28|TRBD1|few
TGTGCCACGAAGAAAGGGGGCGCATCCAATCAGCCCCAGCATTTT
CATKKGGASNQPQHF
>TRBJ1-2|TRBV11-2|TRBD1|-
TGTGCCAGCAGCTTAACAACGAGGCGAGGGGGCTACTATGGCTACACCTTC
CASSLTTRRGGYYGYTF
>TRBJ2-1|TRBV11-2|-|few
TGTGCCAGCAGCCCCCAACTTATGTTGGGGGGTAGGAATGAGCAGTTCTTC
CASSPQLMLGGRNEQFF
>TRBJ2-3|TRBV9|-|few
TGTGCCAGCAGCGAATTAGCCTCTAGCACAGATACGCAGTATTTT
CASSELASSTDTQYF
>TRBJ2-3|TRBV27|TRBD1|-
TGTGCCAGCAGTCCCGGACAGGGCCTCACAGATACGCAGTATTTT
CASSPGQGLTDTQYF
>TRBJ2-2|TRBV5-4|TRBD2|-
TGTGCCAGCAGCGGGGGGCTAGCGGGAGCCGGGGAGCTGTTTTTT
CASSGGLAGAGELFF
>TRBJ2-3|TRBV30|-|-
TGTGCCTGGAGGACAGTGGCAGATACGCAGTATTTT
CAWRTVADTQYF
>TRBJ2-7|TRBV28|TRBD2|-
TGTGCCAGCAGTTTTGGGAGGGATGACCGTACGGGGCAGTACTTC
CASSFGRDDRTGQYF
>TRBJ1-4|TRBV5-1|-|-
TGCGCCAGCAGCTTGGTTGGGGGCACTAATGAAAAACTGTTTTTT
CASSLVGGTNEKLFF
>TRBJ2-2|TRBV6-6|TRBD2|-
TGTGCCAGCAGTGACCGGGGGGGAGACACCGGGGAGCTGTTTTTT
CASSDRGGDTGELFF
>TRBJ1-1|TRBV2|-|-
TGTGCCTTTCAACTAAGGGAGGGCACTGAAGCTTTCTTT
CAFQLREGTEAFF
>TRBJ2-7|TRBV5-4|TRBD1|-
TGTGCCAGCAGCTTGGACAGGGGGCCCTACGAGCAGTACTTC
CASSLDRGPYEQYF
>TRBJ1-3|TRBV6-5|TRBD1|-
TGTGCCAGCAGTTATACAGGGGAGGGAAACACCATATATTTT
CASSYTGEGNTIYF
>TRBJ2-5|TRBV10-2|-|-
TGCGCCGGCCAGGGGCGGCGGTACCAAGAGACCCAGTACTTC
CAGQGRRYQETQYF
>TRBJ2-1|TRBV20-1|-|-
TGCAGTGCTAGAAGTAAGAATGAGCAGTTCTTC
CSARSKNEQFF
>TRBJ1-2|TRBV18|-|once
TGTGCCAGCTCACCAAGAAGGGGAGATGGCTACACCTTC
CASSPRRGDGYTF
>TRBJ2-1|TRBV28|TRBD1|-
TGTGCCAGCAGCCGGACAGGGGGCCGGGAGCAGTTCTTC
CASSRTGGREQFF
>TRBJ2-5|TRBV27|-|-
TGTGCCAGCAGTTTATACGGACGCTACCAAGAGACCCAGTACTTC
CASSLYGRYQETQYF
>TRBJ2-7|TRBV27|-|-
TGTGCCAGCAGTTGGGGAACCCTAGGGTACGAGCAGTACTTC
CASSWGTLGYEQYF
>TRBJ2-1|TRBV10-1|TRBD2|-
TGCGCCAGCAGTGAATTTGGCGGGAGCTCCTACAATGAGCAGTTCTTC
CASSEFGGSSYNEQFF
>TRBJ2-1|TRBV27|-|-
TGTGCCAGCAGTTTATCGATTATCGCCATCCCGGACAATGAGCAGTTCTTC
CASSLSIIAIPDNEQFF
>TRBJ2-1|TRBV27|TRBD2|-
TGTGCCGGCAGAAGAGCGGGAGTTTTGATTGGGGCTGAGCAGTTCTTC
CAGRRAGVLIGAEQFF
>TRBJ2-1|TRBV5-1|-|-
TGCGCCAGCAGCTTGTTGGGGGTGTCCTACAATGAGCAGTTCTTC
CASSLLGVSYNEQFF
>TRBJ2-1|TRBV6-1|-|-
TGTGCCAGCAGTGGGGCGGGAAAGCAGTTCTTC
CASSGAGKQFF
>TRBJ2-2|TRBV5-1|-|-
TGCGCCAGCAGCTTACGAGTGGGCTTGAACACCGGGGAGCTGTTTTTT
CASSLRVGLNTGELFF
>TRBJ2-1|TRBV10-3|-|-
TGTGCCGCCGCGTGGGGCTCCTACAATGAGCAGTTCTTC
CAAAWGSYNEQFF
>TRBJ1-1|TRBV28|TRBD1|-
TGTGCCAGCAGTTTGGCAGGGGGCGTAGGCACTGAAGCTTTCTTT
CASSLAGGVGTEAFF
>TRBJ1-1|TRBV2|-|-
TGTGCCAGCAATAGAATGACAGGGAACACTGAAGCTTTCTTT
CASNRMTGNTEAFF
>TRBJ1-2|TRBV20-1|TRBD1|-
TGCAGTGCAAGGACAGGGAGCGGCTACACCTTC
CSARTGSGYTF
>TRBJ1-1|TRBV5-1|-|-
TGCGCCAGCAGCTTGGCCAGGAGGGTGGGGACTGAAGCTTTCTTT
CASSLARRVGTEAFF
>TRBJ2-7|TRBV5-1|-|few
TGCGCCAGCAGCTCCGACGGAGCTCTATCCTACGAGCAGTACTTC
CASSSDGALSYEQYF
>TRBJ1-5|TRBV6-5|-|-
TGTGCCAGCATGTTTGGGGGGGGGAGCAATCAGCCCCAGCATTTT
CASMFGGGSNQPQHF
>TRBJ2-5|TRBV28|TRBD1|once
TGTGCCAGCAGTCCATCGACAGGGTTTTACGAGACCCAGTACTTC
CASSPSTGFYETQYF
>TRBJ2-7|TRBV2|-|-
TGTGCCAGCAGTGAGACCTACGAGCAGTACTTC
CASSETYEQYF
>TRBJ1-4|TRBV18|-|once
TGTGCCAGCTCACCGAGGGGCCAACTAGAAAAACTGTTTTTT
CASSPRGQLEKLFF
>TRBJ2-1|TRBV2|TRBD2|-
TGTGCCAGTAAACTAGCGGGAGGTAAGAATGAGCAGTTCTTC
CASKLAGGKNEQFF
>TRBJ2-3|TRBV28|-|-
TGTGCCAGCAGACTAGGGGGAATCACAGATACGCAGTATTTT
CASRLGGITDTQYF